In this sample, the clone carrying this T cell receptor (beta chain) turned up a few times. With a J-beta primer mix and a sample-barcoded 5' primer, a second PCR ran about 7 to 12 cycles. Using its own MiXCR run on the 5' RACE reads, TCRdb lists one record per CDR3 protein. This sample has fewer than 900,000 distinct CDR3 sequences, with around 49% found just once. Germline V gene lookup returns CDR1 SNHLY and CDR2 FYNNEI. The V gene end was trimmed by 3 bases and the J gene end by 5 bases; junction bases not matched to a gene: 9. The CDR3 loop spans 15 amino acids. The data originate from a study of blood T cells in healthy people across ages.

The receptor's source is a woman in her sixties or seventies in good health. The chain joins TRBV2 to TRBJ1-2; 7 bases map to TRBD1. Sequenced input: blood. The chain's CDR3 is CASSEMATRGYGYTF. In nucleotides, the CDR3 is TGTGCCAGCAGTGAGATGGCGACCAGGGGGTATGGCTACACCTTC.